What follows are 21 T cell receptor beta chains derived from one specimen sequenced in a study of T cells after yellow fever vaccination (dated by TCRdb to between 2017 and 2020). The label giving this sample's treatment or condition can be read as: live attenuated yellow fever vaccine strain. Receptor amplification or capture employed 5' RACE. TCRdb lists the instrument as Illumina NovaSeq 6000. Starting from the raw public reads, TCRdb applied fastp trimming at Q25, assembled clones with MiXCR and retained in-frame beta chains. Every entry covers one CDR3 protein and lists the most common genes and DNA from its rows. The sample data list about 330,000 distinct CDR3 sequences, and about 4% of these were observed just once. The ten biggest clones cover roughly 24% of the sample. This specimen consisted of PBMCs, obtained 5 days after the yellow fever booster vaccination. All receptors derive from a man between 18 and 35 years old who received the YFV17D yellow fever vaccine.

The chain links TRBV28 to TRBJ1-5; 12 positions match TRBD1. J lost 1 base, V lost 3 bases, and 13 bases had no gene match. The CDR3 has 20 residues. The germline V gene has CDR1 MDHEN and CDR2 SYDVKM. The CDR3: CASSFFSFGTGGLSNQPQHF. The CDR3 nucleotides read TGTGCCAGCAGTTTCTTCAGTTTTGGGACAGGGGGCCTGAGCAATCAGCCCCAGCATTTT. Filled out from reference TRBV28 and TRBJ1-5, the complete variable domain reads DVKVTQSSRYLVKRTGEKVFLECVQDMDHENMFWYRQDPGLGLRLIYFSYDVKMKEKGDIPEGYSVSREKKERFSLILESASTNQTSMYLCASSFFSFGTGGLSNQPQHFGDGTRLSIL.

The chain is built from TRBV30 and TRBJ1-3; D uncertain. Trimming shortened V by 1 base and J by 0 bases, and 10 bases separated the two germline ends. Germline V gene data show CDR1 as GTSNPN and CDR2 as SVGIG (reference sequence). The CDR3 runs to 15 residues. The CDR3 here is CAWSEASLSGNTIYF. The CDR3 nucleotides are TGTGCCTGGAGTGAGGCTTCCCTCTCTGGAAACACCATATATTTT.

The gene calls are TRBV3-1 and TRBJ2-6; no clear D gene. The CDR3 is 13 amino acids. With 4 bases removed from V and 4 bases from J, the gap between germline ends came to 5 bases. From germline, CDR1 is LGHDT and CDR2 YNNKEL (reference sequence). Here the CDR3 DNA reads TGTGCCAGCAGCCGCCTCGGGGCCAACGTCCTGACTTTC. It is translated as CASSRLGANVLTF.

A few counts support this clonotype. This sequence joins TRBV9 and TRBJ2-5, with 9 bases that match TRBD2. Germline CDR1 and CDR2: SGDLS and YYNGEE. J gave up 2 bases and V 4 bases, and 9 bases lay outside the gene matches. The CDR3 spans 16 residues. The CDR3 sequence is CASSPHTSGRQETQYF. DNA for the CDR3: TGTGCCAGCAGCCCCCATACTAGCGGGCGGCAAGAGACCCAGTACTTC.

This clonotype has only a few counts. V gene TRBV6-1 combines with J gene TRBJ1-3; D might be TRBD1 (5 bases). CDR3 length: 15 amino acids. Trimming stripped 2 bases from V and 4 bases from J, with 12 bases between. CDR1 and CDR2 (germline): MNHNS, SASEGT. The CDR3 coding sequence is TGTGCCAGCAGTGAATTCGACAGACCAGGAAACACCATATATTTT. The encoded protein is CASSEFDRPGNTIYF.

This clonotype was picked up a small number of times. The chain has TRBV11-1 and TRBJ2-7, with 8 bases that match TRBD2. V dropped 4 bases and J dropped 3; count of bases not matched to a gene: 8. Germline V gene sequence: CDR1 SGHAT, CDR2 FQDESV (reference sequence). The CDR3 covers 15 residues. Here the CDR3 DNA reads TGTGCCAGCAGCTATGGCCCTACTAGCGGCTACGAGCAGTACGTC. Residues: CASSYGPTSGYEQYV.

The CDR3 DNA reads as TGTGCCAGCAGCAGGGGGGGGCCCTTCTTCTCCGATGAGCAGTTCTTC. Its translation: CASSRGGPFFSDEQFF. This chain links TRBV13 with TRBJ2-1; D may be TRBD2 (7 bases). The CDR3 is 16 residues long. V was cut by 5 bases and J by 8 bases, with 22 bases left in between. From germline, CDR1 is PRHDT and CDR2 FYEKMQ (reference sequence). Looking up the rest from reference TRBV13 and TRBJ2-1 gives the full variable domain: AAGVIQSPRHLIKEKRETATLKCYPIPRHDTVYWYQQGPGQDPQFLISFYEKMQSDKGSIPDRFSAQQFSDYHSELNMSSLELGDSALYFCASSRGGPFFSDEQFFGPGTRLTVL.

This clonotype was seen a handful of times. The chain links TRBV19 to TRBJ1-1, with D hard to call. In germline, CDR1 is LNHDA, CDR2 SQIVND (reference sequence). Trimming removed 2 bases from V and 0 bases from J, with 10 bases in between. The CDR3 covers 15 residues. In DNA form, the CDR3 reads TGTGCCAGTAGTATAATGCCCGGGGTGAACACTGAAGCTTTCTTT. Translated: CASSIMPGVNTEAFF.

This clonotype was counted many times. The chain carries TRBV20-1 and TRBJ1-5; D gene unclear. The CDR3 length is 13 residues. The germline gives CDR1 DFQATT, CDR2 SNEGSKA (reference sequence). The V gene lost 6 bases and the J gene lost 2 bases, with 11 bases spanning the gap. CDR3 sequence (DNA): TGCAGTGCAAGACCGGATGGCAATCAGCCCCAGCATTTT. Its protein is CSARPDGNQPQHF.

This clonotype was recorded at least ten times. The rearrangement uses TRBV4-2 and TRBJ2-7, with a tentative D call TRBD2 (6 bases). Germline CDR1 and CDR2: LGHNA and YNFKEQ. The CDR3 consists of 15 residues. Trimming stripped 1 base from V and 3 bases from J, with 13 bases between. CDR3 sequence reads: CASSQAGTLDYEQYF. Here the CDR3 DNA reads TGTGCCAGCAGCCAAGCCGGGACTCTGGACTACGAGCAGTACTTC.

There are many counts of this clonotype. The chain links TRBV4-3 to TRBJ2-7, with D possibly TRBD2 on 5 matching bases. CDR3 length equals 16 residues. Deletions cut 0 bases from V and 0 bases from J, with 12 bases between. Germline assignment: CDR1 LGHNA and CDR2 YSLEER. This CDR3 is CASSQDYSLASYEQYV. Here the CDR3 DNA reads TGCGCCAGCAGCCAAGATTATTCCCTAGCCTCCTACGAGCAGTACGTC.

Only a few counts were recorded for this clonotype. This chain connects TRBV15 to TRBJ2-7; 10 positions match TRBD2. The CDR3 has 16 residues. With 5 bases clipped from V and 0 bases from J, the junction kept 7 bases outside the gene matches. CDR1 and CDR2 from the germline V gene are LNHNV and YYDKDF (reference sequence). CDR3 amino acids: CATSDPGTSASYEQYF. The CDR3 DNA follows: TGTGCCACCAGCGACCCCGGGACTAGCGCCTCCTACGAGCAGTACTTC. Supplemented by reference TRBV15 and TRBJ2-7, the full variable domain reads DAMVIQNPRYQVTQFGKPVTLSCSQTLNHNVMYWYQQKSSQAPKLLFHYYDKDFNNEADTPDNFQSRRPNTSFCFLDIRSPGLGDTAMYLCATSDPGTSASYEQYFGPGTRLTVT.

The chain couples TRBV4-2 to TRBJ1-2, with 7 bases matching TRBD1. Trimming removed 0 bases from V and 3 bases from J; junction bases left unmatched: 4. The germline V gene has CDR1 LGHNA and CDR2 YNFKEQ. The CDR3 sequence is 15 residues long. The chain's CDR3 is CASSQDETGDYGYTF. The DNA of the CDR3 is TGTGCCAGCAGCCAAGATGAAACAGGGGACTATGGCTACACCTTC.

V gene TRBV6-1 combines with J gene TRBJ1-2; weak D call: TRBD1 (6 bases). Germline V gene data show CDR1 as MNHNS and CDR2 as SASEGT. The CDR3 sequence is 14 residues long. V was shortened by 1 base and J by 5 bases, with 11 bases between the two germline ends. The CDR3, as DNA: TGTGCCAGCAGTGAAGATAACAGGGTTTATGGCTACACCTTC. Amino acids: CASSEDNRVYGYTF.

CDR3 protein: CASSFNANTGELFF. The DNA for the CDR3 is TGCGCCAGCAGCTTCAACGCGAACACCGGGGAGCTGTTTTTT. The chain joins TRBV5-1 to TRBJ2-2; unclear D gene. This CDR3 has 14 residues. Germline CDR1 SGHRS, CDR2 YFSETQ. Trimming shortened V by 2 bases and J by 0 bases, and 5 bases separated the two germline ends.

The V and J genes are TRBV6-5 and TRBJ2-7, with D uncertain. The V and J ends lost 4 bases and 0 bases respectively, with 13 bases between them. The germline V gene encodes CDR1 MNHEY and CDR2 SVGAGI. The CDR3 sequence is 15 residues long. CDR3 in amino acids: CASSSTQRSSYEQYV. CDR3 bases: TGTGCCAGCAGTTCTACCCAGAGAAGCTCCTACGAGCAGTACGTC.

This clonotype came up many times. The rearrangement uses TRBV4-3 and TRBJ2-5; D is possibly TRBD1 (5 bases). The germline gives CDR1 LGHNA, CDR2 YSLEER. Trimming took 1 base from V and 5 from J, leaving 17 bases between them. The CDR3 is 16 amino acids. CDR3 residues: CASSQVWSGLKETQYF. As DNA, the CDR3 is TGCGCCAGCAGCCAAGTTTGGTCAGGGCTGAAGGAGACCCAGTACTTC.

In this sample, this clonotype turned up many times. The chain carries TRBV10-1 and TRBJ2-7, with 9 positions matching TRBD1. Trimming at V came to 0 bases and at J to 6 bases, leaving 3 bases not matched to a gene. The CDR3 loop spans 14 amino acids. CDR1 is WNHNN, CDR2 SYGVQD, per germline (reference sequence). The CDR3 loop reads CASSESGQGGEQYF. The CDR3 nucleotides read TGCGCCAGCAGTGAGTCGGGACAGGGAGGCGAGCAGTACTTC.

The V call is TRBV6-2 or TRBV6-3, the J call TRBJ2-7; no clear D. The V gene lost 4 bases and the J gene lost 6 bases, with 16 bases spanning the gap. The germline gives CDR1 MNHEY, CDR2 SVGEGT. The CDR3 has 14 residues. DNA for the CDR3: TGTGCCAGCAGTTTTGCCGGTGCTGTTTCCGAGCAGTACGTC. Translated: CASSFAGAVSEQYV.

This clonotype was detected many times. The chain employs TRBV6-2 or TRBV6-3 and TRBJ1-1; D uncertain. V dropped 7 bases and J dropped 1 base, with 7 bases sitting between them. The germline V gene has CDR1 MNHEY and CDR2 SVGEGT. The CDR3 contains 12 residues. In DNA, the CDR3 is TGTGCCAGCAAGGATCAGAACACTGAAGCTTTCTTT. It codes for CASKDQNTEAFF.

This clonotype was detected only a few times. The chain recombines TRBV19 with TRBJ2-7, with D possibly matching TRBD2 (5 bases). Trimming took 5 bases from V and 1 from J, leaving 12 bases between them. The CDR3 is 14 residues long. The germline gives CDR1 LNHDA, CDR2 SQIVND (reference sequence). The CDR3 DNA reads TGTGCCAGTAGTCCGTGGACGGGATCCTACGAGCAGTACTTC. Encoded protein: CASSPWTGSYEQYF.